This TCR beta chain was observed in a study of cytomegalovirus exposure and HLA in healthy donors. Whole-study context: From HLA-typed donors, an early data release held 70 million to 100 million unique TCRs.

Germline values: CDR1 KGHSH, CDR2 LQKENI. Deletions cut 2 bases from V and 8 bases from J, with 19 bases between. The CDR3 totals 16 residues. Findings and limits, study-wide: Researchers reported from a later analysis that most CMV-associated TCR beta chains appeared HLA-restricted. A later analysis reportedly found fewer N-insertions in an Asian-associated ancestry cluster than the approximately 670-donor mean.

As to this clone: Its cognate antigen is unknown.

This PCR relied on a set of 60 Vbeta primers and 13 Jbeta primers. Profiled with immunoSEQ multiplex PCR; TCRdb holds only in-frame clones, not every one. The table includes about 200,000 clones, almost 80% detected once. The source of this sequence is a man in his late teens or twenties in good health and CMV-seronegative. The source material was PBMCs. The chain recombines TRBV18 with TRBJ2-1; D may be TRBD1 (6 bases). CDR3 amino acids: CASSPTGTRTFDEQFF. For the CDR3, the DNA is TGTGCCAGCTCACCAACCGGGACAAGGACGTTCGATGAGCAGTTCTTC.